These 7 T cell receptor beta chains originate from one sample sequenced in a study of Tregs in tolerant kidney transplant recipients. Repertoires were generated with immunoSEQ multiplex PCR, while TCRdb's copy carries only in-frame clones and drops some. Among 70,000 to 95,000 clones listed, more than 85% were seen once. The sequenced sample was Tregs from blood, obtained before the transplant. These TCRs come from a human donor who received a combined kidney and bone marrow transplant.

The rearrangement links TRBV6-6 to TRBJ1-3, with D hard to call. V was clipped by 4 bases and J by 0 bases, with 7 bases between them. The CDR3 has 14 amino acids. Germline CDR1 and CDR2: MNHNY and SVGAGI (reference sequence). The CDR3 DNA reads as TGTGCCAGCAGTTTCGGAGGCTCTGGAAACACCATATATTTT. Amino acid sequence: CASSFGGSGNTIYF.

This chain uses TRBV30 with TRBJ1-5; 8 nucleotides align to TRBD1. The CDR3 is 12 residues long. The junction had 4 bases not matched to a gene; V was cut back by 5 bases and J by 7 bases. The germline gives CDR1 GTSNPN, CDR2 SVGIG (reference sequence). CDR3: CAWGQGGQPQHF. The CDR3 DNA reads as TGTGCCTGGGGACAGGGTGGGCAGCCCCAGCATTTT.

V gene TRBV28 combines with J gene TRBJ2-1; 9 bases line up with TRBD2. With 2 bases clipped from V and 2 bases from J, the junction kept 4 bases outside the gene matches. The germline gives CDR1 MDHEN, CDR2 SYDVKM. The CDR3 has 16 amino acids. DNA of the CDR3: TGTGCCAGCAGTTTAGCTAGCGGGGCTACCTACAATGAGCAGTTCTTC. Protein product: CASSLASGATYNEQFF.

The chain combines TRBV28 with TRBJ2-3; the match to TRBD2 covers 9 bases. The CDR3 extends over 16 amino acids. Unmatched junction bases numbered 6, after V lost 5 bases and J lost 0 bases. CDR1 and CDR2 from the germline V gene are MDHEN and SYDVKM. The CDR3 loop is CASSPPSGISTDTQYF. In DNA form, the CDR3 reads TGTGCCAGCAGTCCGCCTAGCGGGATTAGCACAGATACGCAGTATTTT.

V and J are TRBV5-1 and TRBJ2-1, with TRBD2 identical over 12 bases. V lost 0 bases and J lost 8; bases outside the gene matches: 18. This CDR3 has 20 residues. Germline-derived CDR1 and CDR2 are SGHRS and YFSETQ. CDR3 loop: CASSLDPRTSGAPGGDEQFF. The CDR3 region has the DNA TGCGCCAGCAGCTTGGATCCCAGGACTAGCGGGGCACCCGGTGGGGATGAGCAGTTCTTC.

The rearrangement uses TRBV5-1 and TRBJ1-2; 9 nucleotides match TRBD1. J was trimmed by 7 bases and V by 0 bases; bases with no gene match: 10. CDR3 length equals 16 residues. The V gene's germline CDR1 is SGHRS and CDR2 YFSETQ. The DNA for the CDR3 is TGCGCCAGCAGCTTGGATTACAGGGGGCTTCAGTCTGGCTACACCTTC. Translation: CASSLDYRGLQSGYTF. Full variable domain (outside the CDR3, taken from reference TRBV5-1 and TRBJ1-2): KAGVTQTPRYLIKTRGQQVTLSCSPISGHRSVSWYQQTPGQGLQFLFEYFSETQRNKGNFPGRFSGRQFSNSRSEMNVSTLELGDSALYLCASSLDYRGLQSGYTFGSGTRLTVV.

This clone was counted once. CDR3 nucleotide sequence: TGTGCCAGTAGTATAATTCGGACAGGGGGCACCGGGGAGCTGTTTTTT. Its protein is CASSIIRTGGTGELFF. J is TRBJ2-2 and V is TRBV19, with TRBD1 identical over 10 bases. The CDR3 totals 16 residues. J was trimmed by 4 bases and V by 2 bases; bases with no gene match: 4. Per the germline V gene, CDR1 is LNHDA and CDR2 is SQIVND (reference sequence).